The next 24 T cell receptor beta chains were all read from a single sample in a study of blood T cell repertoires in COVID-19. Clones were read by immunoSEQ multiplex PCR, and TCRdb kept only the in-frame ones, dropping some. Found here are a few hundred thousand clones, roughly 88% of them singletons; the top ten hold less than 2.5%. Sequencing was performed on PBMCs or T cells enriched from blood (not recorded which). These receptors were collected from a man younger than 45 who had recovered from COVID-19.

The chain links TRBV5-1 to TRBJ1-2; D not certain. V lost 4 bases to trimming and J lost 0 bases, with 10 bases between them. This CDR3 has 14 residues. Germline CDR1 is SGHRS and CDR2 is YFSETQ. In nucleotides, the CDR3 is TGCGCCAGCAGCCGAGAGGGAGCTAACTATGGCTACACCTTC. It encodes CASSREGANYGYTF. The whole variable domain, filled in from reference TRBV5-1 and TRBJ1-2, reads KAGVTQTPRYLIKTRGQQVTLSCSPISGHRSVSWYQQTPGQGLQFLFEYFSETQRNKGNFPGRFSGRQFSNSRSEMNVSTLELGDSALYLCASSREGANYGYTFGSGTRLTVV.

Only a few counts were recorded for this clone. The chain links TRBV16 to TRBJ1-2; no clear D gene. The CDR3 extends over 13 amino acids. Germline CDR1 and CDR2: KGHSY and FQNENV. V gave up 2 bases and J gave up 4 bases, with 8 bases separating them. CDR3 loop: CASSQERSYGYTF. CDR3 coding DNA: TGTGCCAGCAGCCAAGAGAGAAGCTATGGCTACACCTTC.

This chain uses TRBV18 with TRBJ1-3; D unclear. This CDR3 region has 12 residues. V dropped 3 bases and J dropped 8 bases, with 8 bases sitting between them. CDR1 KGHSH and CDR2 LQKENI come from the germline V gene. CDR3 DNA: TGTGCCAGCTCACCCGGCGCGGACACCATATATTTT. Translating gives CASSPGADTIYF.

The chain couples TRBV18 to TRBJ2-1, with 8 bases identical to TRBD1. From germline, CDR1 is KGHSH and CDR2 LQKENI. The CDR3 sequence is 13 residues long. V was pared by 3 bases and J by 5 bases, with 0 bases of the junction left unmatched. The CDR3 region is CASSPGQDNEQFF. As DNA, the CDR3 is TGTGCCAGCTCACCGGGACAGGACAATGAGCAGTTCTTC.

This chain links TRBV10-3 with TRBJ2-1, with TRBD1 matching over 8 bases. Trimming cost V 9 bases and J 6 bases; bases outside gene matches: 7. This CDR3 region has 13 residues. CDR1 is ENHRY, CDR2 SYGVKD, per germline. The CDR3 loop reads CAIQGADFNEQFF. CDR3 coding DNA: TGTGCCATTCAGGGGGCGGATTTCAATGAGCAGTTCTTC.

The chain recombines TRBV3-1 (or the pseudogene TRBV3-2) with TRBJ1-4; D is uncertain. V was cut by 1 base and J by 10 bases, with 16 bases left in between. Germline CDR1 is LGHDT and CDR2 is YNNKEL (reference sequence). This CDR3 contains 15 residues. CDR3 in amino acids: CASSQGPTADGKLFF. The CDR3 DNA reads TGTGCCAGCAGCCAAGGGCCTACCGCGGATGGAAAACTGTTTTTT.

Worth noting for this clone: Germline is not matched at one junction end, which may reflect a read error. The V call is TRBV2, the J call TRBJ1-2, with D possibly TRBD1 on 6 matching bases. The CDR3 sequence is 11 residues long. From germline, CDR1 is SNHLY and CDR2 FYNNEI. CDR3 DNA sequence: TGTGCCAGCAGATCAGGGGCCGCGGCCTTCTTC. Translated: CASRSGAAAFF.

This clone was counted a single time. CDR3: CASSLGDRPYEQYF. DNA of the CDR3: TGTGCCAGCAGCCTGGGGGACAGACCCTACGAGCAGTACTTC. The chain couples TRBV5-4 to TRBJ2-7; 7 nucleotides line up with TRBD1. The CDR3 is made up of 14 amino acids. The germline gives CDR1 SGHNT, CDR2 YYREEE (reference sequence). The V segment lost 4 bases and the J segment 2 bases; nucleotides outside the gene matches: 6.

The DNA of the CDR3 is TGTGCCAGTCCCTACAGGGCGAACACCGGGGAGCTGTTTTTT. As protein: CASPYRANTGELFF. The rearrangement links TRBV19 to TRBJ2-2; D perhaps matches TRBD1 (6 bases). Deletions cut 8 bases from V and 0 bases from J, with 10 bases between. This CDR3 spans 14 amino acids. Germline values: CDR1 LNHDA, CDR2 SQIVND (reference sequence).

The chain combines TRBV9 with TRBJ1-5; D perhaps matches TRBD1 (6 bases). This CDR3 has 17 amino acids. The V end lost 3 bases, the J end lost 0 bases, and 16 bases lay between the germline ends. CDR1 and CDR2 from the germline V gene are SGDLS and YYNGEE. The CDR3 spells CASSASHRVTSNQPQHF. The CDR3, as DNA: TGTGCCAGCAGCGCGTCCCACAGGGTAACTAGCAATCAGCCCCAGCATTTT.

This clone was counted only a few times. V and J are TRBV18 and TRBJ1-2; 7 nucleotides align to TRBD1. V trimming: 6 bases; J trimming: 2 bases; junction bases outside the gene matches: 12. Germline V lookup: CDR1 KGHSH, CDR2 LQKENI. This CDR3 region has 16 residues. CDR3 in amino acids: CASSKAGTDLNYGYTF. In nucleotides, the CDR3 is TGTGCCAGCTCGAAAGCCGGGACAGATCTGAACTATGGCTACACCTTC.

The chain couples TRBV10-3 to TRBJ1-2; no clear D. The CDR3 covers 15 residues. The V gene's germline CDR1 is ENHRY and CDR2 SYGVKD. Trimming pared 2 bases from V and 2 bases from J, leaving 12 bases between. CDR3 residues: CAISESYGFNYGYTF. The DNA of the CDR3 is TGTGCCATCAGTGAGAGTTATGGCTTCAACTATGGCTACACCTTC.

V gene TRBV5-5 combines with J gene TRBJ2-1; the D gene is possibly TRBD1 (6 bases). This CDR3 comprises 12 residues. Germline lookup yields CDR1 SGHKS and CDR2 YYEKEE (reference sequence). Trimming shortened V by 2 bases and J by 15 bases, and 15 bases separated the two germline ends. The CDR3 bases are TGTGCCAGCAGCTTTACGGCGGACAGCGCGTTCTTC. This sequence encodes CASSFTADSAFF.

The chain combines TRBV11-2 with TRBJ2-7, with D perhaps matching TRBD2 (7 bases). Trimming took off 5 bases at V and 7 bases at J, with 15 bases between the two ends. CDR3 size: 13 residues. Per the germline V gene, CDR1 is SGHAT and CDR2 is FQNNGV. The DNA of the CDR3 is TGTGCCAGCAGCCTGGGGGGGGCTCGGGAGCAGTACTTC. Encoded protein: CASSLGGAREQYF.

CDR3: CASSPPGLARADTQYF. As DNA, the CDR3 is TGCGCCAGCAGCCCGCCGGGACTAGCTAGAGCAGATACGCAGTATTTT. The rearrangement links TRBV4-1 to TRBJ2-3; 9 nucleotides match TRBD2. Germline V gene sequence: CDR1 MGHRA, CDR2 YSYEKL. The CDR3 extends over 16 amino acids. The trim removed 4 bases at V and 4 bases at J, leaving 9 bases unmatched.

The rearrangement uses TRBV5-1 and TRBJ2-5, with 7 bases fitting TRBD1. After removal of 4 bases from V and 5 bases from J, the junction contained 14 bases not matched to a gene. Germline V CDR1 and CDR2: SGHRS, YFSETQ. The CDR3 covers 16 residues. DNA for the CDR3: TGCGCCAGCAGCACTGGACAGGTTATCGGCGACGAGACCCAGTACTTC. Protein product: CASSTGQVIGDETQYF.

The chain is built from TRBV5-4 and TRBJ1-2; D possibly corresponds to TRBD1 (5 bases). CDR1 and CDR2 (germline): SGHNT, YYREEE (reference sequence). Trimming stripped 0 bases from V and 6 bases from J, with 15 bases between. The CDR3 length is 15 residues. The CDR3 sequence is CASSLGDDSLNGYTF. CDR3 sequence (DNA): TGTGCCAGCAGCTTGGGGGATGACAGCCTTAATGGCTACACCTTC.

This chain uses TRBV6-2 or TRBV6-3 with TRBJ1-1, with TRBD1 matching 9 bases. The germline CDR1 and CDR2 sequences are MNHEY and SVGEGT. After removal of 2 bases from V and 12 bases from J, the junction contained 13 bases not matched to a gene. CDR3 length equals 15 residues. In DNA form, the CDR3 reads TGTGCCAGCAGTTACGGGACAGGGAGTTCTGAACCGACTTTCTTT. Encoded protein: CASSYGTGSSEPTFF.

The V call is TRBV5-6, the J call TRBJ2-1; 7 bases fit TRBD1. Trimming at V came to 4 bases and at J to 2 bases, leaving 6 bases not matched to a gene. The CDR3 covers 15 residues. Germline values: CDR1 SGHDT, CDR2 YYEEEE. Here the CDR3 reads CASSPAGTAYNEQFF. In DNA, the CDR3 is TGTGCCAGCAGCCCGGCCGGGACAGCCTACAATGAGCAGTTCTTC.

This clone was recorded once. This chain connects TRBV21-1 to TRBJ2-7; the DNA was not used to check the table's D call, TRBD1. TRBV21-1 is listed as a pseudogene. CDR3 length: 15 residues. The CDR3 coding sequence is TGTGCCAGCAGCAAATTAGGTCTAAAAGGGGACGAGCAGTACTTC. It encodes CASSKLGLKGDEQYF.

The chain recombines TRBV2 with TRBJ1-2; D gene uncertain. CDR3 length equals 15 residues. Trimming removed 6 bases from V and 2 bases from J, with 16 bases in between. Germline CDR1 is SNHLY and CDR2 is FYNNEI. The CDR3 nucleotides are TGTGCCAGCAGGGCAGAGACACAATCAAACTATGGCTACACCTTC. Its protein product is CASRAETQSNYGYTF.

The rearrangement joins TRBV5-1 to TRBJ2-1, with 7 bases fitting TRBD1. In germline, CDR1 is SGHRS, CDR2 YFSETQ. The trim removed 0 bases at V and 4 bases at J, leaving 4 bases unmatched. The CDR3 covers 15 residues. The CDR3 nucleotides read TGCGCCAGCAGCTTGGCAGGACAGGTTTACAATGAGCAGTTCTTC. It encodes CASSLAGQVYNEQFF. The full variable domain, completed using reference TRBV5-1 and TRBJ2-1, is KAGVTQTPRYLIKTRGQQVTLSCSPISGHRSVSWYQQTPGQGLQFLFEYFSETQRNKGNFPGRFSGRQFSNSRSEMNVSTLELGDSALYLCASSLAGQVYNEQFFGPGTRLTVL.

CDR3 in amino acids: CATSDRDRTEQYF. Written as DNA, the CDR3 is TGTGCCACCAGTGACCGGGACAGGACCGAGCAGTACTTC. This chain joins TRBV24-1 and TRBJ2-7; 8 nucleotides match TRBD1. The CDR3 is 13 residues long. The V segment lost 4 bases and the J segment 6 bases; nucleotides outside the gene matches: 4. Germline CDR1 reads KGHDR; CDR2 reads SFDVKD.

This rearrangement joins TRBV29-1 to TRBJ2-1, with TRBD1 matching over 12 bases. V shed 5 bases and J 10 bases; nucleotides not matched to a gene: 6. The CDR3 runs 13 residues. Germline CDR1 and CDR2: SQVTM and ANQGSEA. In DNA, the CDR3 is TGCAGCGTTCGGGACAGGGGGCTAGGGGAGCAGTTCTTC. Its protein product is CSVRDRGLGEQFF.